These 16 T cell receptor beta chains share one sample of origin, sequenced in a study of vaccination and CD4 T cells after COVID-19. TCRdb reprocessed the PCR reads via MiXCR and lists one record per CDR3 protein. Here the sample spans 15,000 or so distinct CDR3 sequences, 69% being singletons. The source material was CD4+ T cells from blood, sampled after SARS-CoV-2 vaccination. These receptor sequences come from a human donor who had recovered from COVID-19.

V usage is TRBV15 and J usage is TRBJ1-6; D gene ambiguous. The CDR3 length is 16 residues. Looked up from germline, CDR1 is LNHNV and CDR2 is YYDKDF (reference sequence). The V and J ends lost 1 base and 2 bases respectively, with 9 bases between them. CDR3 bases: TGTGCCACCAGCAGAGGGGAACAGACCTATAATTCACCCCTCCACTTT. Amino acids: CATSRGEQTYNSPLHF.

This clonotype was recorded only once. This chain connects TRBV10-2 to TRBJ2-7; 7 nucleotides align to TRBD1. The V gene's germline CDR1 is WSHSY and CDR2 SAAADI. The V segment lost 4 bases and the J segment 4 bases; nucleotides outside the gene matches: 1. This CDR3 has 12 amino acids. DNA of the CDR3: TGCGCCAGCAGTGTACAGGGGTACGAGCAGTACTTC. Protein sequence: CASSVQGYEQYF.

This clonotype has only one observation. The chain couples TRBV6-1 to TRBJ1-2, with unresolved D. The germline V gene has CDR1 MNHNS and CDR2 SASEGT. The germline V and J ends were trimmed by 5 bases and 5 bases, with 12 bases remaining between them. CDR3 length equals 13 residues. In DNA form, the CDR3 reads TGTGCCAGCAGTCCCTACGAGGGTTATGGCTACACCTTC. Translation gives CASSPYEGYGYTF.

The table lists this clonotype with a few counts. The gene calls are TRBV6-5 and TRBJ2-3, with unresolved D. Trimming removed 3 bases from V and 4 bases from J, with 17 bases in between. The CDR3 consists of 16 residues. Germline V gene sequence: CDR1 MNHEY, CDR2 SVGAGI. In nucleotides, the CDR3 is TGTGCCAGCAGTTATCGTTCAATCCGGGCCGCAGATACGCAGTATTTT. It encodes CASSYRSIRAADTQYF.

This chain joins TRBV30 and TRBJ1-2; weak D call: TRBD1 (5 bases). V gave up 5 bases and J gave up 5 bases, with 12 bases separating them. The CDR3 is made up of 12 amino acids. Germline lookup yields CDR1 GTSNPN and CDR2 SVGIG (reference sequence). This CDR3 is CAWGPGPYGYTF. The DNA of the CDR3 is TGTGCCTGGGGACCGGGACCGTATGGCTACACCTTC.

This chain links TRBV2 with TRBJ1-2; D gene uncertain. CDR1 SNHLY and CDR2 FYNNEI come from the germline V gene. The ends were cut back, 4 bases at V and 4 bases at J, with 7 bases in the middle. The CDR3 length is 12 residues. CDR3 in DNA: TGTGCCAGCAGTGCGGACCTCTATGGCTACACCTTC. It specifies CASSADLYGYTF.

As DNA, the CDR3 is TGTGCCAGCAGCCCAAAGGGGACCCAGTACTTC. This codes for CASSPKGTQYF. J is TRBJ2-5 and V is TRBV5-8; D ambiguous. CDR1 is SGHTS, CDR2 YDEGEE, per germline. CDR3 length: 11 residues. V lost 4 bases to trimming and J lost 7 bases, with 8 bases between them.

The chain employs TRBV4-2 and TRBJ2-3; TRBD2 matches at 14 bases. V dropped 1 base and J dropped 0; count of bases not matched to a gene: 3. Germline values: CDR1 LGHNA, CDR2 YNFKEQ. The CDR3 is 18 amino acids. CDR3 bases: TGTGCCAGCAGCCAAGGACTAGCGGGAGGGCCTAGCACAGATACGCAGTATTTT. Amino acid sequence: CASSQGLAGGPSTDTQYF.

V gene TRBV5-6 combines with J gene TRBJ2-3, with 11 positions matching TRBD2. The germline V gene encodes CDR1 SGHDT and CDR2 YYEEEE. The CDR3 extends over 16 amino acids. V shed 4 bases and J 1 base; nucleotides not matched to a gene: 5. The CDR3 region has the DNA TGTGCCAGCAGCATAGCGGGAGGGTCTGGCACAGATACGCAGTATTTT. This translates into CASSIAGGSGTDTQYF.

The chain employs TRBV11-2 and TRBJ2-5; 13 bases are shared with TRBD2. V gave up 3 bases and J gave up 2 bases; unmatched junction bases: 9. The length of the CDR3 is 18 residues. The germline gives CDR1 SGHAT, CDR2 FQNNGV. The CDR3 reads CASSLGLAGLIPQETQYF. The CDR3 region has the DNA TGTGCCAGCAGCTTGGGACTAGCGGGACTGATTCCACAAGAGACCCAGTACTTC.

The rearrangement joins TRBV7-2 to TRBJ1-3; TRBD1 agrees at 8 bases. Unmatched junction bases numbered 0, after V lost 1 base and J lost 1 base. The CDR3 totals 15 residues. The germline gives CDR1 SGHTA, CDR2 FQGNSA. The CDR3: CASSLGQGSGNTIYF. The CDR3 coding sequence is TGTGCCAGCAGCTTAGGACAGGGGTCTGGAAACACCATATATTTT.

The table lists this clonotype with a few counts. This sequence joins TRBV7-9 and TRBJ1-1; 8 bases are a match to TRBD1. J gave up 3 bases and V 5 bases, and 5 bases lay outside the gene matches. CDR1 and CDR2 (germline): SEHNR, FQNEAQ (reference sequence). The length of the CDR3 is 14 residues. CDR3 residues: CASSLQGGYTEAFF. As DNA, the CDR3 is TGTGCCAGCAGCCTACAGGGGGGATACACTGAAGCTTTCTTT.

V is TRBV20-1 and J is TRBJ2-7; D is ambiguous. The V end was cut by 0 bases, the J end by 7 bases, with 13 bases between. The germline CDR1 and CDR2 sequences are DFQATT and SNEGSKA (reference sequence). The CDR3 covers 13 residues. Here the CDR3 reads CSARERPPQEQYF. The CDR3 nucleotides read TGCAGTGCTAGAGAGCGACCGCCCCAAGAGCAGTACTTC.

V is TRBV10-3 and J is TRBJ1-5; the D is unclear. The CDR3 length is 13 residues. The V end lost 1 base, the J end lost 5 bases, and 6 bases lay between the germline ends. Germline loops: CDR1 ENHRY, CDR2 SYGVKD. CDR3 DNA sequence: TGTGCCATCAGTGAGTTTACGGATCAGCCCCAGCATTTT. Translation: CAISEFTDQPQHF.

This chain links TRBV4-1 with TRBJ1-5, with TRBD1 matching over 10 bases. The V segment lost 1 base and the J segment 0 bases; nucleotides outside the gene matches: 3. Looked up from germline, CDR1 is MGHRA and CDR2 is YSYEKL. The CDR3 covers 17 residues. The CDR3 loop is CASSQGQGAYSNQPQHF. DNA of the CDR3: TGCGCCAGCAGCCAAGGACAGGGGGCGTATAGCAATCAGCCCCAGCATTTT.

V and J are TRBV27 and TRBJ1-4; tentatively, D is TRBD1 (5 bases). The germline V and J ends were trimmed by 5 bases and 5 bases, with 12 bases remaining between them. The CDR3 length is 14 residues. The germline CDR1 and CDR2 sequences are MNHEY and SMNVEV (reference sequence). The CDR3 bases are TGTGCCAGCAGTCCCAGGGTCTTGAATGAAAAACTGTTTTTT. Translation gives CASSPRVLNEKLFF.